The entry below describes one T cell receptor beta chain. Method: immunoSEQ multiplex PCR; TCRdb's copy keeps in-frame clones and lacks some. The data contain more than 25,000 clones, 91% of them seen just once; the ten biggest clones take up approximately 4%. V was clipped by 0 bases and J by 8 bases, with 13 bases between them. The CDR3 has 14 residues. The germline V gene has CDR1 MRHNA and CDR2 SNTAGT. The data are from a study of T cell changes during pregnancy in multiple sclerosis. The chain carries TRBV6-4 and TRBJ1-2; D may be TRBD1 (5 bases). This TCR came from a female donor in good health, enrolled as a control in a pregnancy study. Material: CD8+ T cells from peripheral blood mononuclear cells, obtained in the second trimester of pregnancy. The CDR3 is CASSDSSGYGGYTF. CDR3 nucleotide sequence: TGTGCCAGCAGTGACTCTTCAGGGTATGGCGGCTACACCTTC.